This TCR beta chain was obtained from a study of PD-L1 blockade in urothelial cancer. Looking at the study overall: In terms of prior chemotherapy, patients had received 0 to 3 regimens.

Time point specified: pretreatment peripheral blood. Each individual provided 1 to 8 samples (taken pretreatment and on-treatment). Trimming removed 0 bases at V and 2 bases at J, with 8 bases between. CDR3 length: 14 amino acids. From germline, CDR1 is SGHRS and CDR2 YFSETQ. Using immunoSEQ multiplex PCR, the repertoire was profiled, and TCRdb retains in-frame clones only, with some absent. This sample carries 30,000 to 40,000 clones, approximately 84% of them seen once, and the ten largest clones take approximately 14%. This clone was recorded a few times. Sequences were derived from PBMCs, sampled around atezolizumab (anti-PD-L1) treatment. The sequence derives from a man between 60 and 75 years old with urothelial cancer. V usage is TRBV5-1 and J usage is TRBJ2-5, with a possible D match to TRBD2 (5 bases). In DNA form, the CDR3 reads TGCGCCAGCAGCTTGGGGTCGGGACAAGAGACCCAGTACTTC. Translated: CASSLGSGQETQYF. The full variable domain, in which reference TRBV5-1 and TRBJ2-5 provide the parts outside the CDR3, is KAGVTQTPRYLIKTRGQQVTLSCSPISGHRSVSWYQQTPGQGLQFLFEYFSETQRNKGNFPGRFSGRQFSNSRSEMNVSTLELGDSALYLCASSLGSGQETQYFGPGTRLLVL.